This TCR beta chain came from a study of T-cell memory formation after mild COVID-19. The length of the CDR3 is 14 residues. CDR1 is MGHRA and CDR2 is YSYEKL in the germline V gene. Trimming stripped 1 base from V and 4 bases from J, with 10 bases between. A remark on this clonotype: Its antigen is as yet unknown.

Findings of the study overall: Nothing showed for sure that second-wave clones peaking on day 37 were SARS-CoV-2 specific. There were some responding clones in pre-infection memory, which suggested that cross-reactive memory had joined.

TCRdb itself ran the 5' RACE reads through MiXCR, one entry per CDR3 protein. The table includes approximately 270,000 distinct CDR3 sequences, around 15% detected once. The sequenced material came from PBMCs or a T cell subset sorted from them (not recorded which). This receptor was identified in a man between 18 and 29 years old who had mild COVID-19 (a few samples of this study predate the infection). Cell type and time point are not known. The V call is TRBV4-1, the J call TRBJ1-2, with a tentative D call TRBD1 (6 bases). In DNA, the CDR3 is TGCGCCAGCAGCCAAGGGGACACGGGCTATGGCTACACCTTC. It yields the protein CASSQGDTGYGYTF.